This is a list of T cell receptor beta chains from one sample in a study of T cells after yellow fever vaccination. MiXCR was run by TCRdb on the 5' RACE reads, yielding one entry per CDR3 protein. Here the sample spans approximately 300,000 distinct CDR3 sequences, 10% to 15% being singletons. Sample: CD4+ T cells sorted from PBMCs, taken 45 days after the yellow fever booster vaccination. The receptor set was obtained from a man younger than 40 who received the YFV17D yellow fever vaccine. The CDR3 runs from the conserved cysteine through the conserved F or W. A D gene is named only where the DNA matches it firmly. Part of the rows lack a size; the others show once, few, many or a class for expanded clones.

size: few; V: TRBV7-9; D: NA; J: TRBJ2-2; CDR3: CASSWSATGELFF; DNA: TGTGCCAGCAGCTGGAGTGCCACCGGGGAGCTGTTTTTT
size: few; V: TRBV20-1; D: TRBD2; J: TRBJ2-5; CDR3: CSARDRTGGLSETQYF; DNA: TGCAGTGCTAGAGATCGGACGGGAGGGTTATCGGAGACCCAGTACTTC
size: NA; V: TRBV4-3; D: TRBD1; J: TRBJ2-3; CDR3: CASSRSDRGATDTQYF; DNA: TGCGCCAGCAGCCGATCGGACAGGGGAGCCACAGATACGCAGTATTTT
size: NA; V: TRBV5-1; D: TRBD1; J: TRBJ2-5; CDR3: CAISKDRTETQYF; DNA: TGCGCCATCAGCAAGGACAGGACAGAGACCCAGTACTTC
size: few; V: TRBV30; D: NA; J: TRBJ1-2; CDR3: CAWRGGAGGYTF; DNA: TGTGCCTGGAGGGGTGGCGCCGGGGGCTACACCTTC
size: few; V: TRBV7-9; D: TRBD1; J: TRBJ2-7; CDR3: CASRKDRGKVEQYF; DNA: TGTGCCAGCAGAAAGGACAGGGGTAAGGTCGAGCAGTACTTC
size: few; V: TRBV2; D: NA; J: TRBJ2-2; CDR3: CASSARTNSNTGELFF; DNA: TGTGCCAGCAGTGCGAGGACAAACTCGAACACCGGGGAGCTGTTTTTT
size: NA; V: TRBV4-2; D: NA; J: TRBJ2-3; CDR3: CASGVTDTQYF; DNA: TGTGCCAGCGGAGTGACAGATACGCAGTATTTT
size: NA; V: TRBV12-3/TRBV12-4; D: TRBD1; J: TRBJ2-1; CDR3: CASSLGTGGSYEQFF; DNA: TGTGCCAGCAGTTTAGGGACAGGGGGAAGCTATGAGCAGTTCTTC
size: many; V: TRBV20-1; D: TRBD2; J: TRBJ2-3; CDR3: CSAKVGLGWSDTQYF; DNA: TGCAGTGCTAAGGTCGGACTAGGCTGGTCAGATACGCAGTATTTT
size: few; V: TRBV24-1; D: TRBD1; J: TRBJ2-1; CDR3: CATKGQGYNEQFF; DNA: TGTGCCACTAAGGGACAGGGCTACAATGAGCAGTTCTTC
size: NA; V: TRBV20-1; D: NA; J: TRBJ2-2; CDR3: CSALRGAAGGELFF; DNA: TGCAGTGCTCTCCGCGGGGCCGCCGGCGGGGAGCTGTTTTTT
size: NA; V: TRBV5-1; D: NA; J: TRBJ2-1; CDR3: CASSLWTEVYNEQFF; DNA: TGCGCCAGCAGCTTGTGGACGGAGGTTTACAATGAGCAGTTCTTC
size: NA; V: TRBV5-4; D: TRBD2; J: TRBJ2-7; CDR3: CASSPGQRDLRGEQYF; DNA: TGTGCCAGCAGCCCGGGGCAGCGGGACTTACGAGGAGAGCAGTACTTC
size: NA; V: TRBV12-3/TRBV12-4; D: TRBD1; J: TRBJ1-2; CDR3: CASSLAGTDPGYTF; DNA: TGTGCCAGCAGTTTAGCGGGGACAGACCCTGGCTACACCTTC